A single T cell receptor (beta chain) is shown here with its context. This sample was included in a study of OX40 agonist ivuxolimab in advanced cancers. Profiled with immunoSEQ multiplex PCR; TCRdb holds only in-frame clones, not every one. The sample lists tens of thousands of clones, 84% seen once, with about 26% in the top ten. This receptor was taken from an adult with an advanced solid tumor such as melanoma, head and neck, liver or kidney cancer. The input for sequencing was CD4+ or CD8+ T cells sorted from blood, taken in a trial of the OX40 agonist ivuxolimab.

The chain's CDR3 is CASSWGGDEQYF. CDR3 sequence (DNA): TGTGCCAGCAGTTGGGGAGGGGACGAGCAGTACTTC. The rearrangement joins TRBV27 to TRBJ2-5; TRBD2 aligns across 7 bases. The DNA matches TRBJ2-7 better at its end, which makes the J call doubtful. Germline CDR1 reads MNHEY; CDR2 reads SMNVEV (reference sequence). This CDR3 is 12 amino acids long.